This entry concerns a single TCR beta chain. The data were obtained in a study of blood T cells in healthy people across ages. Using a J-beta primer mix together with a sample-barcoded 5' primer, a second PCR was run for roughly 7 to 11 cycles. TCRdb re-analysed the 5' RACE reads in MiXCR, keeping a single row per CDR3 protein. The top ten clones hold over 9% of a sample with roughly 1.7 million distinct CDR3 sequences, 30% to 35% of them seen once. The CDR3 contains 15 residues. Germline CDR1 and CDR2: ENHRY and SYGVKD. V lost 6 bases, J lost 5 bases, and 11 bases stayed unmatched. The chain carries TRBV10-3 and TRBJ2-7; TRBD1 matches at 9 bases. Sequences were obtained from blood. This clonotype originated in a woman aged 25 to 39 in good health. CDR3 sequence (DNA): TGTGCCATCAGCGGCGGACAGGGGAGGTTCCACGAGCAGTACTTC. Its translation is CAISGGQGRFHEQYF.